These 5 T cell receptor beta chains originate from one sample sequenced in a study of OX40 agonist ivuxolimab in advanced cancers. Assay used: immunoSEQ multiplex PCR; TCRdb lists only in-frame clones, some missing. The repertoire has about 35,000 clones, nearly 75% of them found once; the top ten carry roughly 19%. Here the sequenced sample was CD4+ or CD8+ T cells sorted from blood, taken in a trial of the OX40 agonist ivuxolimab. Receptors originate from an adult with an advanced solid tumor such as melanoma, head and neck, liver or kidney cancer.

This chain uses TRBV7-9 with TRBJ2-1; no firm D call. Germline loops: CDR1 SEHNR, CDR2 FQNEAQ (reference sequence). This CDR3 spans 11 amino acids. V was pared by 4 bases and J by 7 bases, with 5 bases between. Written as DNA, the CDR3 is TGTGCCAGCAGCTCCTTTAATGAGCAGTTCTTC. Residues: CASSSFNEQFF.

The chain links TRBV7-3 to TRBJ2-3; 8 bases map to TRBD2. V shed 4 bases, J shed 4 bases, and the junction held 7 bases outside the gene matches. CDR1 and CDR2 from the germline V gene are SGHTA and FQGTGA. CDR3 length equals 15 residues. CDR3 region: CASSSLHGGADTQYF. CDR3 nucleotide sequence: TGTGCCAGCAGCTCCCTTCACGGGGGGGCAGATACGCAGTATTTT.

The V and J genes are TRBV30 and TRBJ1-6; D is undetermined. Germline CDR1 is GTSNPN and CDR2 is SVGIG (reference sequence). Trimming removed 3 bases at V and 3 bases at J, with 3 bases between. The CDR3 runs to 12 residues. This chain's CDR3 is CAWSSYNSPLHF. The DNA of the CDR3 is TGTGCCTGGAGCAGCTATAATTCACCCCTCCACTTT.

The CDR3 DNA sequence: TGCGCCAGCAGCCCCGGACTAGCGGGGGGAGATACGCAGTATTTT. Translated, it gives CASSPGLAGGDTQYF. The V call is TRBV5-1, the J call TRBJ2-3; 14 nucleotides match TRBD2. Trimming took 4 bases from V and 5 from J; bases not matched to a gene: 3. The CDR3 spans 15 residues. Germline V lookup: CDR1 SGHRS, CDR2 YFSETQ. Full variable domain (outside the CDR3, taken from reference TRBV5-1 and TRBJ2-3): KAGVTQTPRYLIKTRGQQVTLSCSPISGHRSVSWYQQTPGQGLQFLFEYFSETQRNKGNFPGRFSGRQFSNSRSEMNVSTLELGDSALYLCASSPGLAGGDTQYFGPGTRLTVL.

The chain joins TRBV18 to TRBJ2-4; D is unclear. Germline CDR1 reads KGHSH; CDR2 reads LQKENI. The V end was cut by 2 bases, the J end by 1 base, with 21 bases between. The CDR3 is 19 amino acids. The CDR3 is CASSPAVGSISRAKNIQYF. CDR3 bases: TGTGCCAGCTCACCAGCAGTCGGCAGCATAAGTAGGGCCAAAAACATTCAGTACTTC.